These 19 T cell receptor beta chains share one sample of origin, sequenced in a study of neurological immune-mediated disorders (dated by TCRdb to the late 2010s). Library preparation employed 5' RACE. TCRdb names Illumina HiSeq 2500 as the instrument used. TCRdb reran the public reads through fastp at Q25 and MiXCR, keeping productive beta chains. Every entry covers one CDR3 protein and lists the most common genes and DNA from its rows. The sample table lists around 53,000 distinct CDR3 sequences, more than 4% of them with a count of one. The ten biggest clones cover about 3.1% of the sample. Material for sequencing was PBMCs. The source is a man aged 45-60 years with multiple sclerosis.

This clonotype was recorded at least ten times. This chain links TRBV2 with TRBJ2-7; D remains ambiguous. Germline V gives CDR1 SNHLY, CDR2 FYNNEI. V was shortened by 3 bases and J by 6 bases, with 6 bases between the two germline ends. CDR3 length: 11 residues. The CDR3, as DNA: TGTGCCAGCAGTGACGCGTTCGAGCAGTACTTC. It specifies CASSDAFEQYF.

This clonotype was observed at least ten times. V and J are TRBV12-3 or TRBV12-4 and TRBJ2-2; TRBD1 agrees at 7 bases. The CDR3 length is 16 residues. Germline trimming cut 5 bases from V and 0 bases from J; bases unmatched to any gene: 6. CDR3 coding DNA: TGTGCCAGCAGTCCCCTCGGACAGGCGAACACCGGGGAGCTGTTTTTT. This sequence encodes CASSPLGQANTGELFF.

This clonotype was picked up many times. The chain employs TRBV5-1 and TRBJ2-7, with TRBD1 matching 10 bases. V lost 4 bases, J lost 9 bases, and 7 bases stayed unmatched. Germline V gene data show CDR1 as SGHRS and CDR2 as YFSETQ. The length of the CDR3 is 13 residues. Here the CDR3 reads CASSGGQGDLQYF. The CDR3 coding sequence is TGCGCCAGCAGCGGCGGACAGGGGGATTTGCAGTACTTC.

Ten or more counts support this clonotype. The chain recombines TRBV29-1 with TRBJ2-5, with D possibly matching TRBD1 (5 bases). Germline V gene lookup returns CDR1 SQVTM and CDR2 ANQGSEA. The V end was cut by 7 bases, the J end by 5 bases, with 17 bases between. This CDR3 has 13 residues. CDR3 loop: CSAVGLEGETQYF. The CDR3 DNA reads TGCAGCGCTGTGGGGCTAGAAGGGGAGACCCAGTACTTC.

This clonotype appeared many times. CDR3 DNA sequence: TGCAGTGCTAGTCGGGCTGCTGGCTACACCTTC. This gives the protein CSASRAAGYTF. The chain carries TRBV20-1 and TRBJ1-2; no clear D. Per the germline V gene, CDR1 is DFQATT and CDR2 is SNEGSKA (reference sequence). Trimming stripped 3 bases from V and 7 bases from J, with 9 bases between. There are 11 residues in the CDR3.

The V call is TRBV20-1, the J call TRBJ2-3, with 12 bases identical to TRBD2. The CDR3 has 15 residues. Trimming took 6 bases from V and 2 from J; bases not matched to a gene: 6. CDR1 is DFQATT, CDR2 SNEGSKA, per germline (reference sequence). The CDR3 sequence: CSAETSGGHTDTQYF. The CDR3 DNA follows: TGCAGTGCGGAGACTAGCGGGGGACACACAGATACGCAGTATTTT.

This clonotype appeared many times. V and J are TRBV4-2 and TRBJ2-7; TRBD1 matches 8 bases. Germline CDR1 LGHNA, CDR2 YNFKEQ. This CDR3 has 16 residues. Trimming at V came to 4 bases and at J to 3 bases, leaving 11 bases not matched to a gene. The CDR3 DNA sequence: TGTGCCAGCAGCCTCGAAGACAGGGGTGGGAACTACGAGCAGTACTTC. It encodes CASSLEDRGGNYEQYF.

In its sample, this clonotype was seen many times. The CDR3 DNA reads as TGCGCCAGCAGCGAAGGACAGGGTTTCGACGAGCAGTACTTC. It translates to CASSEGQGFDEQYF. This chain uses TRBV5-1 with TRBJ2-7; 8 positions match TRBD1. With V trimmed by 4 bases and J by 5 bases, 8 bases remained unmatched. Germline CDR1 reads SGHRS; CDR2 reads YFSETQ. There are 14 residues in the CDR3.

This clonotype occurred many times. V and J are TRBV5-6 and TRBJ1-1; D unresolved. The germline V gene has CDR1 SGHDT and CDR2 YYEEEE. Trimming left V 1 base short and J 2 bases short, with 9 bases between. The CDR3 spans 14 residues. The CDR3 protein is CASSLFVANTEAFF. Written as DNA, the CDR3 is TGTGCCAGCAGCTTGTTCGTGGCCAACACTGAAGCTTTCTTT.

This clonotype was counted only a few times. This chain links TRBV2 with TRBJ1-1, with 8 bases fitting TRBD1. The length of the CDR3 is 15 residues. Germline lookup yields CDR1 SNHLY and CDR2 FYNNEI. Trimming removed 4 bases from V and 4 bases from J; junction bases left unmatched: 8. CDR3 residues: CASSARQGAGTEAFF. CDR3 bases: TGTGCCAGCAGTGCCCGGCAGGGGGCCGGCACTGAAGCTTTCTTT.

This clonotype has a count of ten or more. This chain uses TRBV20-1 with TRBJ2-3; tentatively, D is TRBD1 (5 bases). The V and J ends lost 0 bases and 1 base respectively, with 14 bases between them. Germline CDR1 is DFQATT and CDR2 is SNEGSKA (reference sequence). CDR3 length equals 16 residues. In DNA, the CDR3 is TGCAGTGCTAGAGATCCCGTGTGGGGCCGCACAGATACGCAGTATTTT. Encoded protein: CSARDPVWGRTDTQYF.

The CDR3 spells CASSYTSGGINEQFF. The CDR3 bases are TGTGCCAGCAGTTATACTAGCGGGGGGATAAATGAGCAGTTCTTC. The chain joins TRBV9 to TRBJ2-1; TRBD2 matches 12 bases. Germline lookup yields CDR1 SGDLS and CDR2 YYNGEE. The CDR3 runs 15 residues. V lost 5 bases, J lost 7 bases, and 7 bases stayed unmatched.

The table lists this clonotype with many counts. The chain has TRBV5-1 and TRBJ2-7; 11 bases map to TRBD2. The CDR3 is made up of 15 amino acids. The germline V gene has CDR1 SGHRS and CDR2 YFSETQ. J gave up 6 bases and V 4 bases, and 9 bases lay outside the gene matches. The CDR3 protein is CASSPQLAGDFEQYF. The CDR3 bases are TGCGCCAGCAGCCCCCAACTAGCGGGAGACTTCGAGCAGTACTTC.

This clonotype showed up just a few times. The V gene is TRBV9, the J gene TRBJ2-7; the D gene is possibly TRBD1 (6 bases). Trimming shortened V by 0 bases and J by 2 bases, and 12 bases separated the two germline ends. The CDR3 is made up of 15 amino acids. Per germline, CDR1 SGDLS and CDR2 YYNGEE. CDR3: CASSVAGANTYEQYF. The DNA for the CDR3 is TGTGCCAGCAGCGTAGCAGGGGCAAATACCTACGAGCAGTACTTC. Drawing the rest from reference TRBV9 and TRBJ2-7, the complete variable domain is DSGVTQTPKHLITATGQRVTLRCSPRSGDLSVYWYQQSLDQGLQFLIQYYNGEERAKGNILERFSAQQFPDLHSELNLSSLELGDSALYFCASSVAGANTYEQYFGPGTRLTVT.

The table lists this clonotype with many counts. The rearrangement links TRBV4-1 to TRBJ1-2; TRBD1 might be the D (5 bases). This CDR3 is 17 amino acids long. Germline-derived CDR1 and CDR2 are MGHRA and YSYEKL. The V and J ends lost 0 bases and 3 bases respectively, with 17 bases between them. This chain's CDR3 is CASSQDPGGVSDYGYTF. CDR3 nucleotide sequence: TGCGCCAGCAGCCAAGATCCAGGAGGGGTTTCCGACTATGGCTACACCTTC.

This clonotype was found a few times. The rearrangement links TRBV20-1 to TRBJ2-7, with a tentative D call TRBD1 (5 bases). The CDR3 runs to 12 residues. In germline, CDR1 is DFQATT, CDR2 SNEGSKA (reference sequence). Trimming cost V 2 bases and J 4 bases, with 9 bases left between them. The CDR3 DNA sequence: TGCAGTGCTAGAAAAAGGGGATACGAGCAGTACTTC. Translation gives CSARKRGYEQYF.

This clonotype was observed many times. The chain employs TRBV5-1 and TRBJ2-3; a weak D match, TRBD2 (6 bases). The CDR3 is 16 amino acids. The germline CDR1 and CDR2 sequences are SGHRS and YFSETQ. Deletions cut 6 bases from V and 0 bases from J, with 17 bases between. The CDR3 DNA is TGCGCCAGCACTGCTGGCGGGGCGACTAGCACAGATACGCAGTATTTT. It is translated as CASTAGGATSTDTQYF.

The rearrangement joins TRBV6-6 to TRBJ2-4; TRBD2 is a possible D gene (5 bases). This CDR3 is 16 amino acids long. The ends were cut back, 0 bases at V and 0 bases at J, with 9 bases in the middle. Per the germline V gene, CDR1 is MNHNY and CDR2 is SVGAGI (reference sequence). In DNA, the CDR3 is TGTGCCAGCAGTTACTCGCTCGGACTAGCCAAAAACATTCAGTACTTC. This gives the protein CASSYSLGLAKNIQYF.

This clonotype came up many times. The rearrangement joins TRBV20-1 to TRBJ2-1, with 11 bases identical to TRBD2. CDR1 is DFQATT, CDR2 SNEGSKA, per germline (reference sequence). V was clipped by 3 bases and J by 6 bases; unmatched bases: 10. This CDR3 comprises 16 residues. CDR3 coding DNA: TGCAGTGCTAGTCCCCCACTAGCGGGAGTTCCCAATGAGCAGTTCTTC. Protein: CSASPPLAGVPNEQFF.